The rows below give T cell receptor beta chains drawn from one sample of a study of T cell responses to AZD1222 COVID-19 vaccine. Clones were sequenced by immunoSEQ multiplex PCR, and TCRdb holds only the in-frame ones, with some missing. The table lists about 110,000 clones, about 82% of them singletons, with around 3.2% in the top ten. Sequenced material: peripheral blood, taken on day 0 of AZD1222 vaccination. The receptor source for this set is an adult in good health. Each CDR3 is given with its conserved first and last residue. Each record gives: D gene, J gene, V gene, clone size, CDR3 protein, CDR3 DNA. A D gene is named only where the DNA matches it firmly. Size values are once, few and many counts, or a class for expanded clones, and some rows have none.

D gene: TRBD1
J gene: TRBJ2-4
V gene: TRBV30
clone size: NA
CDR3 protein: CAWRTGGNIQYF
CDR3 DNA: TGTGCCTGGAGGACAGGGGGCAACATTCAGTACTTC

D gene: NA
J gene: TRBJ1-4
V gene: TRBV5-1
clone size: NA
CDR3 protein: CASSPTLDANEKLFF
CDR3 DNA: TGCGCCAGCAGCCCGACGCTGGACGCTAATGAAAAACTGTTTTTT

D gene: NA
J gene: TRBJ2-2
V gene: TRBV3-1/TRBV3-2
clone size: NA
CDR3 protein: CASSQDTTTGDGELFF
CDR3 DNA: TGTGCCAGCAGCCAAGATACGACCACCGGAGACGGGGAGCTGTTTTTT

D gene: NA
J gene: TRBJ1-5
V gene: TRBV18
clone size: NA
CDR3 protein: CASSSGMSNQPQHF
CDR3 DNA: TGTGCCAGCTCATCAGGGATGAGCAATCAGCCCCAGCATTTT

D gene: NA
J gene: TRBJ2-5
V gene: TRBV19
clone size: NA
CDR3 protein: CASSTGLAVGYQETQYF
CDR3 DNA: TGTGCCAGTAGTACAGGGTTGGCCGTCGGGTACCAAGAGACCCAGTACTTC

D gene: NA
J gene: TRBJ1-6
V gene: TRBV3-1/TRBV3-2
clone size: NA
CDR3 protein: CASSQDFDSSSYNSPLHF
CDR3 DNA: TGTGCCAGCAGCCAAGATTTTGACAGTAGCTCCTATAATTCACCCCTCCACTTT

D gene: NA
J gene: TRBJ1-4
V gene: TRBV6-4
clone size: NA
CDR3 protein: CASSPTDLSEKLFF
CDR3 DNA: TGTGCCAGCAGTCCCACGGACCTTTCGGAAAAACTGTTTTTT

D gene: TRBD2
J gene: TRBJ2-2
V gene: TRBV24-1
clone size: few
CDR3 protein: CATRTTSGGENTGELFF
CDR3 DNA: TGTGCCACCAGGACGACTAGCGGGGGGGAAAACACCGGGGAGCTGTTTTTT

D gene: TRBD1
J gene: TRBJ2-5
V gene: TRBV3-1/TRBV3-2
clone size: NA
CDR3 protein: CASSRQGEQETQYF
CDR3 DNA: TGTGCCAGCAGCCGACAGGGAGAACAAGAGACCCAGTACTTC

D gene: TRBD1
J gene: TRBJ1-1
V gene: TRBV5-1
clone size: NA
CDR3 protein: CASSGQGAWTEAFF
CDR3 DNA: TGCGCCAGCAGTGGACAGGGGGCTTGGACTGAAGCTTTCTTT

D gene: NA
J gene: TRBJ1-1
V gene: TRBV11-3
clone size: NA
CDR3 protein: CASSFGPGRDTEAFF
CDR3 DNA: TGTGCCAGCAGCTTTGGGCCCGGACGGGACACTGAAGCTTTCTTT

D gene: TRBD1
J gene: TRBJ2-7
V gene: TRBV4-1
clone size: NA
CDR3 protein: CASSPTHRGRYEQYF
CDR3 DNA: TGCGCCAGCAGCCCCACCCACAGGGGGCGGTACGAGCAGTACTTC

D gene: NA
J gene: TRBJ1-4
V gene: TRBV4-2
clone size: NA
CDR3 protein: CASSLDKNEKLFF
CDR3 DNA: TGTGCCAGCAGCCTAGATAAAAATGAAAAACTGTTTTTT

D gene: TRBD1
J gene: TRBJ2-7
V gene: TRBV9
clone size: few
CDR3 protein: CASSVDEDRVHEQYF
CDR3 DNA: TGTGCCAGCAGCGTAGACGAGGACAGGGTCCACGAGCAGTACTTC

D gene: NA
J gene: TRBJ2-2
V gene: TRBV6-5
clone size: NA
CDR3 protein: CASMRGGKNTGELFF
CDR3 DNA: TGTGCCAGCATGAGGGGCGGGAAGAACACCGGGGAGCTGTTTTTT

D gene: NA
J gene: TRBJ2-3
V gene: TRBV19
clone size: NA
CDR3 protein: CASSMVLVGTDTQYF
CDR3 DNA: TGTGCCAGTAGTATGGTGCTGGTGGGGACAGATACGCAGTATTTT

D gene: TRBD1
J gene: TRBJ2-3
V gene: TRBV6-5
clone size: NA
CDR3 protein: CASSRTGLSGDTQYF
CDR3 DNA: TGTGCCAGCAGTCGGACAGGGCTCTCTGGAGATACGCAGTATTTT

D gene: NA
J gene: TRBJ2-2
V gene: TRBV25-1
clone size: NA
CDR3 protein: CASSDEKAGELFF
CDR3 DNA: TGTGCCAGCAGTGACGAGAAGGCCGGGGAGCTGTTTTTT

D gene: NA
J gene: TRBJ2-5
V gene: TRBV15
clone size: NA
CDR3 protein: CATSRDVQFQETQYF
CDR3 DNA: TGTGCCACCAGCAGAGATGTTCAGTTCCAAGAGACCCAGTACTTC

D gene: NA
J gene: TRBJ2-6
V gene: TRBV28
clone size: NA
CDR3 protein: CASSGPGSSSGANVLTF
CDR3 DNA: TGTGCCAGCTCCGGCCCAGGGTCTAGCTCTGGGGCCAACGTCCTGACTTTC

D gene: NA
J gene: TRBJ1-2
V gene: TRBV6-5
clone size: NA
CDR3 protein: CASSQFNYGYTF
CDR3 DNA: TGTGCCAGCTCTCAGTTCAACTATGGCTACACCTTC

D gene: TRBD1
J gene: TRBJ2-1
V gene: TRBV24-1
clone size: NA
CDR3 protein: CATSDSSGTGGNEQFF
CDR3 DNA: TGTGCCACCAGTGATTCCTCCGGGACAGGGGGCAATGAGCAGTTCTTC

D gene: NA
J gene: TRBJ2-7
V gene: TRBV30
clone size: NA
CDR3 protein: CAWSPRGYEQYF
CDR3 DNA: TGTGCCTGGAGCCCCCGGGGCTACGAGCAGTACTTC

D gene: TRBD1
J gene: TRBJ1-6
V gene: TRBV27
clone size: NA
CDR3 protein: CASSLTGTGRGSPLHF
CDR3 DNA: TGTGCCAGCAGTTTAACCGGGACAGGGCGGGGATCACCCCTCCACTTT

D gene: NA
J gene: TRBJ1-1
V gene: TRBV19
clone size: NA
CDR3 protein: CASSIDLDWRENTEAFF
CDR3 DNA: TGTGCCAGTAGTATAGATCTGGATTGGAGGGAGAACACTGAAGCTTTCTTT

D gene: NA
J gene: TRBJ1-1
V gene: TRBV20-1
clone size: NA
CDR3 protein: CSARARTEAFF
CDR3 DNA: TGCAGTGCTAGGGCGCGCACTGAAGCTTTCTTT

D gene: NA
J gene: TRBJ2-7
V gene: TRBV6-5
clone size: NA
CDR3 protein: CASSGDSYEQYF
CDR3 DNA: TGTGCCAGCAGCGGCGACTCCTACGAGCAGTACTTC

D gene: TRBD1
J gene: TRBJ1-5
V gene: TRBV4-1
clone size: NA
CDR3 protein: CASSVQGASNQPQHF
CDR3 DNA: TGCGCCAGCAGCGTACAGGGGGCGAGCAATCAGCCCCAGCATTTT

D gene: TRBD1
J gene: TRBJ1-5
V gene: TRBV7-2
clone size: NA
CDR3 protein: CASSPSTGDSNQPQHF
CDR3 DNA: TGTGCCAGCAGCCCCTCCACAGGGGATAGCAATCAGCCCCAGCATTTT

D gene: NA
J gene: TRBJ1-3
V gene: TRBV12-3/TRBV12-4
clone size: NA
CDR3 protein: CASAGPRNTIYF
CDR3 DNA: TGTGCCAGCGCGGGGCCACGAAACACCATATATTTT

D gene: NA
J gene: TRBJ2-2
V gene: TRBV5-1
clone size: NA
CDR3 protein: CASSLQGSTGELFF
CDR3 DNA: TGCGCCAGCAGCTTGCAGGGAAGCACCGGGGAGCTGTTTTTT

D gene: NA
J gene: TRBJ2-3
V gene: TRBV29-1
clone size: NA
CDR3 protein: CSVDWRARTDTQYF
CDR3 DNA: TGCAGCGTTGATTGGCGGGCCCGAACAGATACGCAGTATTTT

D gene: TRBD1
J gene: TRBJ2-5
V gene: TRBV15
clone size: NA
CDR3 protein: CATSREAGQGGQTQYF
CDR3 DNA: TGTGCCACCAGCAGAGAAGCGGGACAGGGTGGCCAGACCCAGTACTTC

D gene: TRBD1
J gene: TRBJ1-2
V gene: TRBV19
clone size: NA
CDR3 protein: CASSGTDYGYTF
CDR3 DNA: TGTGCCAGTAGTGGGACAGACTATGGCTACACCTTC

D gene: NA
J gene: TRBJ2-3
V gene: TRBV24-1
clone size: NA
CDR3 protein: CATSRPTDTQYF
CDR3 DNA: TGTGCCACCAGCAGACCCACAGATACGCAGTATTTT

D gene: TRBD1
J gene: TRBJ1-1
V gene: TRBV2
clone size: NA
CDR3 protein: CASSGDRDTEAFF
CDR3 DNA: TGTGCCAGCAGTGGAGACAGGGACACTGAAGCTTTCTTT

D gene: NA
J gene: TRBJ2-3
V gene: TRBV5-6
clone size: NA
CDR3 protein: CASRWGVTSTDTQYF
CDR3 DNA: TGTGCCAGCAGGTGGGGGGTAACTAGCACAGATACGCAGTATTTT

D gene: TRBD1
J gene: TRBJ1-6
V gene: TRBV28
clone size: NA
CDR3 protein: CASSLGTGHNSPLHF
CDR3 DNA: TGTGCCAGCAGTTTGGGGACAGGGCATAATTCACCCCTCCACTTT

D gene: NA
J gene: TRBJ1-2
V gene: TRBV9
clone size: NA
CDR3 protein: CASTGAGGVYGYTF
CDR3 DNA: TGTGCCAGCACCGGGGCGGGGGGAGTCTATGGCTACACCTTC

D gene: TRBD1
J gene: TRBJ1-3
V gene: TRBV28
clone size: once
CDR3 protein: CASSSGQAGNTIYF
CDR3 DNA: TGTGCCAGCAGTTCGGGACAGGCCGGAAACACCATATATTTT

D gene: NA
J gene: TRBJ2-1
V gene: TRBV5-5
clone size: NA
CDR3 protein: CASSLDGLTYNEQFF
CDR3 DNA: TGTGCCAGCAGCTTGGACGGCCTGACGTACAATGAGCAGTTCTTC

D gene: TRBD1
J gene: TRBJ1-5
V gene: TRBV7-9
clone size: NA
CDR3 protein: CASSLHRDRGNQPQHF
CDR3 DNA: TGTGCCAGCAGCTTACACCGGGACAGGGGGAATCAGCCCCAGCATTTT

D gene: NA
J gene: TRBJ1-4
V gene: TRBV11-2
clone size: NA
CDR3 protein: CASSLGNIRAKLFF
CDR3 DNA: TGTGCCAGCAGCTTAGGGAACATAAGAGCAAAACTGTTTTTT

D gene: TRBD2
J gene: TRBJ2-1
V gene: TRBV3-1/TRBV3-2
clone size: few
CDR3 protein: CASSRGTSRYNEQFF
CDR3 DNA: TGTGCCAGCAGCCGAGGGACTAGCAGGTACAATGAGCAGTTCTTC

D gene: NA
J gene: TRBJ1-2
V gene: TRBV7-9
clone size: NA
CDR3 protein: CASSFLIWRARFNYGYTF
CDR3 DNA: TGTGCCAGCAGCTTTCTTATTTGGCGCGCGAGATTTAACTATGGCTACACCTTC

D gene: NA
J gene: TRBJ2-2
V gene: TRBV2
clone size: NA
CDR3 protein: CASSGQNTGELFF
CDR3 DNA: TGTGCCAGCAGTGGACAGAACACCGGGGAGCTGTTTTTT

D gene: NA
J gene: TRBJ1-6
V gene: TRBV6-1
clone size: many
CDR3 protein: CASSEAGRESSPLHF
CDR3 DNA: TGTGCCAGCAGTGAAGCCGGCAGGGAGTCGTCACCCCTCCACTTT

D gene: NA
J gene: TRBJ1-2
V gene: TRBV28
clone size: NA
CDR3 protein: CASTRRRGAYGYTF
CDR3 DNA: TGTGCCAGTACCAGACGGCGAGGCGCCTATGGCTACACCTTC

D gene: NA
J gene: TRBJ2-2
V gene: TRBV3-1/TRBV3-2
clone size: NA
CDR3 protein: CASSLQMTEELFF
CDR3 DNA: TGTGCCAGCAGCCTCCAGATGACAGAGGAGCTGTTTTTT

D gene: NA
J gene: TRBJ1-1
V gene: TRBV9
clone size: NA
CDR3 protein: CASSVGFLSTNTEAFF
CDR3 DNA: TGTGCCAGTTCAGTCGGGTTTCTCTCCACGAACACTGAAGCTTTCTTT

D gene: NA
J gene: TRBJ1-6
V gene: TRBV7-3
clone size: NA
CDR3 protein: CASSSGETRNSPLHF
CDR3 DNA: TGTGCCAGCAGCTCCGGAGAGACAAGGAATTCACCCCTCCACTTT

D gene: TRBD1
J gene: TRBJ2-5
V gene: TRBV5-6
clone size: NA
CDR3 protein: CASSWGQGETQYF
CDR3 DNA: TGTGCCAGCAGCTGGGGACAGGGAGAGACCCAGTACTTC

D gene: NA
J gene: TRBJ1-5
V gene: TRBV6-5
clone size: NA
CDR3 protein: CASSLREYQPQHF
CDR3 DNA: TGTGCCAGCAGTTTAAGAGAATATCAGCCCCAGCATTTT

D gene: TRBD1
J gene: TRBJ1-1
V gene: TRBV25-1
clone size: NA
CDR3 protein: CASSESYQGAAFF
CDR3 DNA: TGTGCCAGCAGTGAATCTTACCAGGGGGCAGCTTTCTTT

D gene: NA
J gene: TRBJ2-7
V gene: TRBV19
clone size: NA
CDR3 protein: CASSIEGTPAYEQYF
CDR3 DNA: TGTGCCAGTAGTATAGAAGGGACACCCGCCTACGAGCAGTACTTC

D gene: TRBD2
J gene: TRBJ2-2
V gene: TRBV4-2
clone size: NA
CDR3 protein: CASSPGGAGDGELFF
CDR3 DNA: TGTGCCAGCAGCCCGGGGGGGGCCGGGGACGGGGAGCTGTTTTTT

D gene: NA
J gene: TRBJ1-1
V gene: TRBV12-3/TRBV12-4
clone size: NA
CDR3 protein: CASSLRGAAEAFF
CDR3 DNA: TGTGCCAGCAGCCTACGGGGGGCCGCTGAAGCTTTCTTT

D gene: NA
J gene: TRBJ1-6
V gene: TRBV4-1
clone size: NA
CDR3 protein: CASSQDLGGVYHF
CDR3 DNA: TGCGCCAGCAGCCAAGATCTAGGGGGGGTTTACCACTTT

D gene: NA
J gene: TRBJ2-7
V gene: TRBV29-1
clone size: once
CDR3 protein: CSVAGQTYEQYF
CDR3 DNA: TGCAGCGTCGCGGGACAGACCTACGAGCAGTACTTC

D gene: NA
J gene: TRBJ2-5
V gene: TRBV18
clone size: NA
CDR3 protein: CASSGGETQYF
CDR3 DNA: TGTGCCAGCTCAGGCGGGGAGACCCAGTACTTC